What follows are 20 T cell receptor beta chains derived from one specimen sequenced in a study of long-term antiretroviral therapy in people with HIV. Investigators performed immunoSEQ version v3.0 at survey level. The table came from immunoSEQ multiplex PCR; TCRdb's copy has only in-frame clones and leaves some out. The top ten hold under 20% of the sample, which has 9,500 to 11,000 clones, roughly 80% seen once. This material consisted of unsorted PBMCs, taken at the start of antiretroviral therapy, before treatment. Receptors originate from a young man with HIV.

This clone appeared a single time. The chain carries TRBV11-2 and TRBJ2-7, with D perhaps TRBD2 (6 bases). CDR1 and CDR2 from the germline V gene are SGHAT and FQNNGV. V was pared by 1 base and J by 6 bases, with 13 bases between. This CDR3 region has 14 residues. The CDR3 DNA follows: TGTGCCAGCAGCTTAGGGGGAGGAGGGTTCGAGCAGTACTTC. Amino acids: CASSLGGGGFEQYF.

The rearrangement links TRBV2 to TRBJ2-7; a possible D gene is TRBD1 (6 bases). The germline gives CDR1 SNHLY, CDR2 FYNNEI. The CDR3 runs 14 residues. Trimming removed 3 bases at V and 3 bases at J, with 12 bases between. CDR3 DNA: TGTGCCAGCAGTGATTACAGGGATCACTACGAGCAGTACTTC. It codes for CASSDYRDHYEQYF.

The J gene is TRBJ1-4, the V gene TRBV5-1; 9 bases fit TRBD1. The CDR3 consists of 14 residues. CDR1 and CDR2 (germline): SGHRS, YFSETQ. With V trimmed by 5 bases and J by 8 bases, 7 bases remained unmatched. The CDR3 sequence is CASSPGQGKEKLFF. CDR3 nucleotide sequence: TGCGCCAGCAGTCCGGGACAGGGCAAGGAAAAACTGTTTTTT.

The chain joins TRBV6-1 to TRBJ2-7, with D unclear. Trimming removed 4 bases at V and 0 bases at J, with 13 bases between. The CDR3 runs to 15 residues. CDR1 is MNHNS and CDR2 is SASEGT in the germline V gene. Here the CDR3 DNA reads TGTGCCAGCAGTGGGATCCGACGGAGCTCCTACGAGCAGTACTTC. This gives the protein CASSGIRRSSYEQYF.

The chain is built from TRBV4-3 and TRBJ2-3, with 9 positions matching TRBD1. Germline loops: CDR1 LGHNA, CDR2 YSLEER. This CDR3 contains 16 residues. Germline trimming cut 3 bases from V and 2 bases from J; bases unmatched to any gene: 6. The CDR3 nucleotides read TGCGCCAGCAGCCAGGAAACAGGGGGCTACACAGATACGCAGTATTTT. Translating it yields CASSQETGGYTDTQYF.

J is TRBJ2-3 and V is TRBV28; 7 bases match TRBD2. CDR3 length: 16 amino acids. Germline V gene data show CDR1 as MDHEN and CDR2 as SYDVKM. J was trimmed by 0 bases and V by 7 bases; bases with no gene match: 10. The CDR3 sequence: CASTSPATSSTDTQYF. The CDR3, as DNA: TGTGCCAGCACCTCCCCAGCGACTAGCAGCACAGATACGCAGTATTTT. The full variable domain, with the rest looked up from reference TRBV28 and TRBJ2-3, is DVKVTQSSRYLVKRTGEKVFLECVQDMDHENMFWYRQDPGLGLRLIYFSYDVKMKEKGDIPEGYSVSREKKERFSLILESASTNQTSMYLCASTSPATSSTDTQYFGPGTRLTVL.

The chain is built from TRBV7-9 and TRBJ2-3; TRBD2 is a possible D gene (6 bases). CDR1 is SEHNR, CDR2 FQNEAQ, per germline (reference sequence). The CDR3 spans 16 residues. Trimming stripped 11 bases from V and 0 bases from J, with 21 bases between. CDR3 nucleotides: TGTGCCGGGAGTAGCGGTCCCTCCTATAGCACAGATACGCAGTATTTT. Protein: CAGSSGPSYSTDTQYF.

The V call is TRBV7-9, the J call TRBJ1-1; no reliable D call. Germline V gives CDR1 SEHNR, CDR2 FQNEAQ (reference sequence). The CDR3 runs 14 residues. The V end was cut by 5 bases, the J end by 10 bases, with 20 bases between. CDR3 amino acids: CASSPTSMLNIAFF. The CDR3 DNA sequence: TGTGCCAGCAGCCCTACCTCCATGCTTAACATAGCTTTCTTT.

The rearrangement joins TRBV28 to TRBJ1-5, with D possibly being TRBD1 (6 bases). The CDR3 is made up of 16 amino acids. Trimming removed 4 bases from V and 1 base from J, with 14 bases in between. Germline CDR1 and CDR2: MDHEN and SYDVKM. CDR3 residues: CASSSREGESNQPQHF. Written as DNA, the CDR3 is TGTGCCAGCAGTTCCAGGGAGGGGGAGAGCAATCAGCCCCAGCATTTT.

The count of this clone is one. The chain joins TRBV4-1 to TRBJ1-2; D is unclear. V was trimmed by 3 bases and J by 7 bases, leaving 9 bases between them. The germline V gene has CDR1 MGHRA and CDR2 YSYEKL. CDR3 length equals 12 residues. The CDR3 sequence is CASSHLSGGYTF. In DNA, the CDR3 is TGCGCCAGCAGCCACCTTTCCGGTGGCTACACCTTC.

The table lists this clone with a count of one. The rearrangement uses TRBV28 and TRBJ1-2; D is unclear. The length of the CDR3 is 14 residues. Germline CDR1 reads MDHEN; CDR2 reads SYDVKM. Trimming took off 6 bases at V and 7 bases at J, with 18 bases between the two ends. In DNA, the CDR3 is TGTGCCAGCAGAACACCCCGAGGGTCGGGTGGCTACACCTTC. Translating it yields CASRTPRGSGGYTF.

The V and J genes are TRBV7-9 and TRBJ2-3; D call uncertain. Germline V gene lookup returns CDR1 SEHNR and CDR2 FQNEAQ (reference sequence). The V and J ends lost 8 bases and 0 bases respectively, with 12 bases between them. The CDR3 has 14 residues. CDR3 in DNA: TGTGCCAGCCGACTGGAGCTAAGCACAGATACGCAGTATTTT. Protein sequence: CASRLELSTDTQYF. The variable domain in full, completed from reference TRBV7-9 and TRBJ2-3, reads DTGVSQNPRHKITKRGQNVTFRCDPISEHNRLYWYRQTLGQGPEFLTYFQNEAQLEKSRLLSDRFSAERPKGSFSTLEIQRTEQGDSAMYLCASRLELSTDTQYFGPGTRLTVL.

The rearrangement joins TRBV7-4 to TRBJ1-5; unclear D gene. Deletions cut 6 bases from V and 4 bases from J, with 7 bases between. This CDR3 comprises 12 residues. The germline CDR1 and CDR2 sequences are SGHVT and SQSDAQ. The CDR3 bases are TGTGCCAGCAGACCCGATAATCAGCCCCAGCATTTT. Encoded protein: CASRPDNQPQHF.

The chain couples TRBV15 to TRBJ2-4, with D possibly TRBD2 on 5 matching bases. CDR1 LNHNV and CDR2 YYDKDF come from the germline V gene (reference sequence). The CDR3 has 14 amino acids. V lost 0 bases and J 3 bases, leaving 6 bases between the germline ends. The CDR3 region has the DNA TGTGCCACCAGCAGAGAACGGGGCAAAAACATTCAGTACTTC. This sequence encodes CATSRERGKNIQYF.

V usage is TRBV11-1 and J usage is TRBJ2-7; 8 nucleotides line up with TRBD1. The CDR3 loop spans 13 amino acids. V lost 3 bases, J lost 3 bases, and 1 base stayed unmatched. The germline V gene has CDR1 SGHAT and CDR2 FQDESV (reference sequence). CDR3 nucleotides: TGTGCCAGCAGCTTGGGGACAGGCTACGAGCAGTACTTC. Translated, it gives CASSLGTGYEQYF.

The chain uses TRBV9 and TRBJ2-1; TRBD2 matches at 8 bases. V trimming: 1 base; J trimming: 7 bases; junction bases outside the gene matches: 10. This CDR3 is built from 16 residues. Germline V CDR1 and CDR2: SGDLS, YYNGEE. CDR3 sequence (DNA): TGTGCCAGCAGCGTACGGGAGGGTACAATATTGAATGAGCAGTTCTTC. This gives the protein CASSVREGTILNEQFF.

This clone was observed once. This chain links TRBV9 with TRBJ1-5; 11 positions match TRBD1. Germline lookup yields CDR1 SGDLS and CDR2 YYNGEE. The CDR3 runs to 14 residues. Trimming took 2 bases from V and 6 from J; bases not matched to a gene: 1. The CDR3 nucleotides read TGTGCCAGCAGCGTTGGGACAGGGGGTCAGCCCCAGCATTTT. Translated, it gives CASSVGTGGQPQHF.

The chain joins TRBV6-5 to TRBJ1-4, with TRBD1 as a possible D gene (5 bases). V lost 5 bases and J 0 bases, leaving 10 bases between the germline ends. In germline, CDR1 is MNHEY, CDR2 SVGAGI. The CDR3 extends over 15 amino acids. CDR3 residues: CASSRDPATNEKLFF. CDR3 coding DNA: TGTGCCAGCAGTCGGGACCCAGCAACTAATGAAAAACTGTTTTTT.

The V call is TRBV13, the J call TRBJ2-4, with D maybe TRBD2 (5 bases). With 5 bases removed from V and 11 bases from J, the gap between germline ends came to 13 bases. This CDR3 spans 12 amino acids. The V gene's germline CDR1 is PRHDT and CDR2 FYEKMQ (reference sequence). The CDR3 loop is CASSPREGLQYF. The CDR3 DNA sequence: TGTGCCAGCAGCCCCCGAGAGGGCCTTCAGTACTTC.

This clone was picked up a small number of times. This chain joins TRBV6-5 and TRBJ2-7; D remains ambiguous. Per germline, CDR1 MNHEY and CDR2 SVGAGI. V was clipped by 0 bases and J by 6 bases, with 9 bases between them. The CDR3 runs to 13 residues. CDR3: CASSYSKVGEQYF. The CDR3 DNA follows: TGTGCCAGCAGTTACTCGAAGGTCGGCGAGCAGTACTTC.